The 20 T cell receptor beta chains listed next were all sequenced from one sample in a study of T cell responses to AZD1222 COVID-19 vaccine. Repertoires were generated with immunoSEQ multiplex PCR, while TCRdb's copy carries only in-frame clones and drops some. The sample lists 200,000 to 250,000 clones, less than 95% seen once, with over 1.5% in the top ten. The input for sequencing was peripheral blood, taken 28 days after the second dose of the MenACWY control vaccine. The receptors come from an adult who received the MenACWY meningococcal vaccine as a control.

V usage is TRBV3-1 (or the pseudogene TRBV3-2) and J usage is TRBJ1-2; D remains unclear. The CDR3 is 13 residues long. Germline V gives CDR1 LGHDT, CDR2 YNNKEL (reference sequence). The V and J ends lost 1 base and 5 bases respectively, with 8 bases between them. The CDR3 coding sequence is TGTGCCAGCAGCCAAGTTGCGGGGTATGGCTACACCTTC. Residues: CASSQVAGYGYTF.

The V call is TRBV5-4, the J call TRBJ2-1, with 15 bases lining up with TRBD2. The CDR3 consists of 17 residues. V lost 7 bases and J lost 5; bases outside the gene matches: 10. Germline assignment: CDR1 SGHNT and CDR2 YYREEE (reference sequence). The CDR3: CASWPGTSGRRNNEQFF. The DNA of the CDR3 is TGTGCCAGCTGGCCTGGGACTAGCGGGAGGCGAAACAATGAGCAGTTCTTC.

This clone was seen just once. V gene TRBV6-5 combines with J gene TRBJ1-1; TRBD1 might be the D (6 bases). The CDR3 has 11 residues. The V and J ends lost 11 bases and 6 bases respectively, with 13 bases between them. Germline V gives CDR1 MNHEY, CDR2 SVGAGI. CDR3 sequence (DNA): TGTGCCGCGAGGGGGTCGGCTGAAGCTTTCTTT. Its translation is CAARGSAEAFF.

The chain combines TRBV29-1 with TRBJ1-1; D ambiguous. The ends were cut back, 3 bases at V and 1 base at J, with 9 bases in the middle. The CDR3 runs to 13 residues. Per the germline V gene, CDR1 is SQVTM and CDR2 is ANQGSEA. The DNA for the CDR3 is TGCAGCGTTGAGGGGTCCACGAACACTGAAGCTTTCTTT. This translates into CSVEGSTNTEAFF.

The V gene is TRBV11-2, the J gene TRBJ1-4; TRBD1 might be the D (5 bases). CDR1 and CDR2 from the germline V gene are SGHAT and FQNNGV. The CDR3 consists of 16 residues. V was clipped by 4 bases and J by 7 bases, with 19 bases between them. The CDR3: CASSSNRGIWVEKLFF. Written as DNA, the CDR3 is TGTGCCAGCAGCTCCAATCGGGGGATATGGGTTGAAAAACTGTTTTTT. Full variable domain (outside the CDR3, taken from reference TRBV11-2 and TRBJ1-4): EAGVAQSPRYKIIEKRQSVAFWCNPISGHATLYWYQQILGQGPKLLIQFQNNGVVDDSQLPKDRFSAERLKGVDSTLKIQPAKLEDSAVYLCASSSNRGIWVEKLFFGSGTQLSVL.

This rearrangement joins TRBV6-4 to TRBJ2-2; 9 bases align to TRBD2. The V gene's germline CDR1 is MRHNA and CDR2 SNTAGT. The CDR3 is made up of 15 amino acids. V dropped 2 bases and J dropped 6; count of bases not matched to a gene: 4. DNA of the CDR3: TGTGCCAGCAGTGACCCTAGCGGGGCCCCCGGGGAGCTGTTTTTT. Encoded protein: CASSDPSGAPGELFF.

The chain has TRBV5-1 and TRBJ2-5, with D possibly matching TRBD1 (5 bases). Germline V CDR1 and CDR2: SGHRS, YFSETQ. V lost 1 base and J 2 bases, leaving 9 bases between the germline ends. This CDR3 region has 14 residues. The CDR3 nucleotides read TGCGCCAGCAGCTTGAGGCAGGGTCAAGAGACCCAGTACTTC. This encodes CASSLRQGQETQYF. The variable domain in full, with the rest retrieved from reference TRBV5-1 and TRBJ2-5, is KAGVTQTPRYLIKTRGQQVTLSCSPISGHRSVSWYQQTPGQGLQFLFEYFSETQRNKGNFPGRFSGRQFSNSRSEMNVSTLELGDSALYLCASSLRQGQETQYFGPGTRLLVL.

V is TRBV27 and J is TRBJ1-2; D gene ambiguous. The germline gives CDR1 MNHEY, CDR2 SMNVEV (reference sequence). V lost 3 bases to trimming and J lost 2 bases, with 7 bases between them. The CDR3 runs to 13 residues. This chain's CDR3 is CASSFRQNYGYTF. Here the CDR3 DNA reads TGTGCCAGCAGTTTTAGGCAGAACTATGGCTACACCTTC.

Points on this clone: Other nucleotide sequences in the sample specify the same CDR3. The genes are TRBV12-3 or TRBV12-4 and TRBJ1-5; weak D call: TRBD1 (5 bases). V lost 2 bases to trimming and J lost 4 bases, with 6 bases between them. CDR3 length equals 13 residues. The CDR3 sequence is CASSLTGNQPQHF. The CDR3 DNA follows: TGTGCCAGCAGTTTAACAGGAAATCAGCCCCAGCATTTT.

Worth noting for this clone: This specimen includes other DNA sequences encoding the same CDR3. The chain employs TRBV7-9 and TRBJ2-1; D is perhaps TRBD1 or TRBD2 (5 bases each). This CDR3 is 12 amino acids long. V was shortened by 5 bases and J by 5 bases, with 7 bases between the two germline ends. Germline-derived CDR1 and CDR2 are SEHNR and FQNEAQ (reference sequence). This CDR3 reads CASSQGDNEQFF. CDR3 in DNA: TGTGCCAGCAGCCAGGGAGACAATGAGCAGTTCTTC. The variable domain in full, completed from reference TRBV7-9 and TRBJ2-1, reads DTGVSQNPRHKITKRGQNVTFRCDPISEHNRLYWYRQTLGQGPEFLTYFQNEAQLEKSRLLSDRFSAERPKGSFSTLEIQRTEQGDSAMYLCASSQGDNEQFFGPGTRLTVL.

V usage is TRBV6-5 and J usage is TRBJ2-7, with D perhaps matching TRBD2 (6 bases). Germline V gives CDR1 MNHEY, CDR2 SVGAGI. CDR3 length: 13 amino acids. Trimming removed 6 bases from V and 6 bases from J, with 15 bases in between. CDR3 sequence: CASSRRGWGEQYF. The DNA of the CDR3 is TGTGCCAGCAGCAGGAGGGGATGGGGCGAGCAGTACTTC.

V usage is TRBV5-1 and J usage is TRBJ2-7; D is tentatively TRBD1 or TRBD2 (5 bases each). The V end was cut by 5 bases, the J end by 3 bases, with 15 bases between. CDR1 SGHRS and CDR2 YFSETQ come from the germline V gene. There are 14 residues in the CDR3. CDR3 sequence reads: CASRIWDGNYEQYF. DNA for the CDR3: TGCGCCAGCAGAATATGGGACGGTAACTACGAGCAGTACTTC.

V usage is TRBV27 and J usage is TRBJ2-7; no reliable D call. V was pared by 3 bases and J by 6 bases, with 18 bases between. CDR3 size: 15 residues. Germline V CDR1 and CDR2: MNHEY, SMNVEV (reference sequence). CDR3 nucleotides: TGTGCCAGCAGTTTCGGAAAGACTGGTCTGCGCGAGCAGTACTTC. Amino acids: CASSFGKTGLREQYF.

This rearrangement joins TRBV3-1 (or the pseudogene TRBV3-2) to TRBJ2-1; D gene unclear. Trimming shortened V by 1 base and J by 0 bases, and 7 bases separated the two germline ends. This CDR3 comprises 15 residues. The germline CDR1 and CDR2 sequences are LGHDT and YNNKEL (reference sequence). Here the CDR3 DNA reads TGTGCCAGCAGCCAAGGAGTCAGCTCCTACAATGAGCAGTTCTTC. Its protein product is CASSQGVSSYNEQFF.

The V and J genes are TRBV7-2 and TRBJ2-3; a weak D match, TRBD2 (6 bases). V was pared by 10 bases and J by 1 base, with 18 bases between. The CDR3 consists of 15 residues. Germline CDR1 reads SGHTA; CDR2 reads FQGNSA. The CDR3 spells CATQLRDWGTDTQYF. CDR3 sequence (DNA): TGTGCCACCCAACTTAGGGACTGGGGCACAGATACGCAGTATTTT.

The genes are TRBV4-1 and TRBJ1-1; 7 nucleotides line up with TRBD1. V trimming: 4 bases; J trimming: 1 base; junction bases outside the gene matches: 0. The length of the CDR3 is 13 residues. Germline-derived CDR1 and CDR2 are MGHRA and YSYEKL. CDR3 coding DNA: TGCGCCAGCAGCCGGGACAGGAACACTGAAGCTTTCTTT. It specifies CASSRDRNTEAFF.

The rearrangement uses TRBV2 and TRBJ1-6, with 9 bases that match TRBD1. The CDR3 spans 18 residues. CDR1 is SNHLY and CDR2 is FYNNEI in the germline V gene. With V trimmed by 4 bases and J by 2 bases, 9 bases remained unmatched. CDR3 nucleotide sequence: TGTGCCAGCAGTGGCCCTACACAGGGGGCTCCCTATAATTCACCCCTCCACTTT. Translating it yields CASSGPTQGAPYNSPLHF.

The rearrangement joins TRBV10-3 to TRBJ1-2; a possible D gene is TRBD1 (5 bases). V was pared by 0 bases and J by 4 bases, with 9 bases between. The germline CDR1 and CDR2 sequences are ENHRY and SYGVKD. The CDR3 is made up of 14 amino acids. This CDR3 reads CAISESGGPYGYTF. The CDR3 DNA is TGTGCCATCAGTGAGTCTGGGGGACCCTATGGCTACACCTTC.

The chain combines TRBV7-9 with TRBJ2-7; D unclear. Germline CDR1 reads SEHNR; CDR2 reads FQNEAQ (reference sequence). There are 13 residues in the CDR3. The germline V and J ends were trimmed by 4 bases and 2 bases, with 9 bases remaining between them. The CDR3 DNA reads TGTGCCAGCAGCTCGACACGTACCTACGAGCAGTACTTC. Translation gives CASSSTRTYEQYF.

The V and J genes are TRBV12-3 or TRBV12-4 and TRBJ2-1, with unresolved D. The CDR3 contains 12 residues. The V end lost 2 bases, the J end lost 6 bases, and 5 bases lay between the germline ends. CDR3: CASSLWGNEQFF. The CDR3 DNA is TGTGCCAGCAGTTTATGGGGCAATGAGCAGTTCTTC.